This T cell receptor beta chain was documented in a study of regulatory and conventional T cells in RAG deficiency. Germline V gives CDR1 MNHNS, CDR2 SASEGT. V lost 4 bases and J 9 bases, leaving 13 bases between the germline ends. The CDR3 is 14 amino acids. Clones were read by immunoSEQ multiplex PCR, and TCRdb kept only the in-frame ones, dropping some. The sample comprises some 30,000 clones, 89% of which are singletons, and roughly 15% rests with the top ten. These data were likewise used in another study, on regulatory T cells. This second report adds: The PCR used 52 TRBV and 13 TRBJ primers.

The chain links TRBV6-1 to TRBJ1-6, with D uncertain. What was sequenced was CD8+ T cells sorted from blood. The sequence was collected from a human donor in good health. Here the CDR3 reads CASSAETEVSPLHF. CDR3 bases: TGTGCCAGCAGTGCTGAGACGGAGGTTTCACCCCTCCACTTT.